The 9 T cell receptor beta chains below were found in one sample sequenced in a study of CD8+CD57+ T cells in acquired aplastic anemia. CD8+CD57+ cell expansion, shown by flow cytometry, had occurred in the patients selected for sequencing. Profiles of TCR beta VDJ and CDR3 were generated from a genomic DNA template. TCRdb itself ran the reads through MiXCR, one entry per CDR3 protein. The sample comprises 180,000 or so distinct CDR3 sequences, around half of which are singletons, and about 1.2% rests with the top ten. Source material: sorted CD4+, CD8+, or CD8+CD57+ T cells (not recorded which) from PBMCs. These receptors were collected from a human donor with aplastic anemia.

Here the CDR3 reads CASSQTGTGTYNEQFF. The CDR3 DNA reads as TGTGCCAGCAGCCAAACCGGGACAGGAACCTACAATGAGCAGTTCTTC. The chain carries TRBV14 and TRBJ2-1; 8 bases are shared with TRBD1. V lost 2 bases and J lost 2; bases outside the gene matches: 5. CDR3 length: 16 residues. The V gene's germline CDR1 is SGHDN and CDR2 FVKESK.

This clonotype has only a few counts. CDR3 DNA sequence: TGTGCCAGCTGTGAGTGGACAGATAACACCGGGGAGCTGTTTTTT. It yields the protein CASCEWTDNTGELFF. This chain uses TRBV18 with TRBJ2-2, with a tentative D call TRBD1 (6 bases). Germline lookup yields CDR1 KGHSH and CDR2 LQKENI. The CDR3 length is 15 residues. Trimming took 7 bases from V and 2 from J, leaving 14 bases between them. The entire variable domain, with the rest obtained from reference TRBV18 and TRBJ2-2, is as follows: NAGVMQNPRHLVRRRGQEARLRCSPMKGHSHVYWYRQLPEEGLKFMVYLQKENIIDESGMPKERFSAEFPKEGPSILRIQQVVRGDSAAYFCASCEWTDNTGELFFGEGSRLTVL.

This clonotype was counted many times. The rearrangement joins TRBV5-5 to TRBJ1-6; TRBD1 is a possible D gene (6 bases). Germline loops: CDR1 SGHKS, CDR2 YYEKEE (reference sequence). V shed 0 bases and J shed 6 bases, with 13 bases lying between them. The length of the CDR3 is 16 residues. The DNA of the CDR3 is TGTGCCAGCAGCTTGGCGGGGGGCCTGGGTAATTCACCCCTCCACTTT. Translated: CASSLAGGLGNSPLHF.

In the case of this clonotype: A much larger clone is a single base away; this may be a read error. The chain uses TRBV7-2 and TRBJ2-2; a weak D match, TRBD2 (7 bases). From germline, CDR1 is SGHTA and CDR2 FQGNSA. Trimming took 4 bases from V and 0 from J, leaving 9 bases between them. This CDR3 region has 15 residues. The CDR3 sequence is CASSSGGPNTGELFF. The CDR3 DNA sequence: TGTGCCAGCAGCTCCGGGGGGCCGAACACCGGGGAGCTGTTTTTT.

The CDR3: CASRSRDHGGAFF. CDR3 DNA: TGTGCCAGCAGGTCACGGGACCACGGCGGCGCTTTCTTT. The J gene is TRBJ1-1, the V gene TRBV6-1; weak D call: TRBD1 (5 bases). Germline V CDR1 and CDR2: MNHNS, SASEGT. Trimming stripped 6 bases from V and 11 bases from J, with 19 bases between. The CDR3 is made up of 13 amino acids.

As concerns this clonotype: This clone may be a read error of a much larger clone one base away. The CDR3 here is CASSPGQGGDQPQHF. CDR3 nucleotides: TGCGCCAGCAGCCCCGGACAGGGAGGGGATCAGCCCCAGCATTTT. The J gene is TRBJ1-5, the V gene TRBV4-3; TRBD1 agrees at 8 bases. CDR1 and CDR2 from the germline V gene are LGHNA and YSLEER. The junction had 7 bases not matched to a gene; V was cut back by 4 bases and J by 5 bases. The CDR3 covers 15 residues.

The chain carries TRBV24-1 and TRBJ2-3; 9 bases match TRBD2. The junction had 6 bases not matched to a gene; V was cut back by 6 bases and J by 3 bases. The CDR3 covers 15 residues. Germline CDR1 is KGHDR and CDR2 is SFDVKD. CDR3 nucleotide sequence: TGTGCCACCAGTCGGACTAGCGCCGGGACAGATACGCAGTATTTT. Residues: CATSRTSAGTDTQYF.

This clonotype was found many times. This chain joins TRBV15 and TRBJ1-5; D is undetermined. The V and J ends lost 0 bases and 8 bases respectively, with 14 bases between them. CDR1 and CDR2 from the germline V gene are LNHNV and YYDKDF (reference sequence). The CDR3 totals 15 residues. The CDR3 nucleotides are TGTGCCACCAGCAGAGATACGGGCAGGTTCGAGCCCCAGCATTTT. It codes for CATSRDTGRFEPQHF.

This clonotype occurred once. The CDR3 bases are TGCGCCACCCGACAGGGAGCAGGGCCCCAGTACTTC. Its translation: CATRQGAGPQYF. V usage is TRBV10-2 and J usage is TRBJ2-5, with 7 positions matching TRBD1. Trimming removed 10 bases from V and 9 bases from J; junction bases left unmatched: 11. Germline assignment: CDR1 WSHSY and CDR2 SAAADI. This CDR3 region has 12 residues.